In its sample, the clone carrying this T cell receptor beta chain was seen many times. Its antigen is as yet unknown. TCRdb re-called the 5' RACE reads with MiXCR, one entry per CDR3 protein. This sample has fewer than 550,000 distinct CDR3 sequences, with approximately 5.3% found just once. The sample originates from a study of CD8 T cells in ankylosing spondylitis. Overall study results and limits: The disease-linked clones had a CD8+ phenotype and low blood frequencies. There was reportedly significant enrichment of clones that were disease-linked in matched ankylosing spondylitis synovial fluid. Some motif variants were previously reported in reactive arthritis synovial fluid and blood. A motif in TCR beta, a set of under ten highly homologous variants, appeared characteristic of ankylosing spondylitis blood.

The CDR3 covers 14 residues. CDR1 and CDR2 (germline): SGHRS, YFSETQ. V lost 0 bases and J 4 bases, leaving 9 bases between the germline ends. What was sequenced was blood, either unsorted or a sorted T cell fraction (not recorded which). The chain carries TRBV5-1 and TRBJ2-3; D is ambiguous. The origin of this receptor is a male donor with ankylosing spondylitis. For the CDR3, the DNA is TGCGCCAGCAGCTTGGAAAAAGTCCCAGATACGCAGTATTTT. It is translated as CASSLEKVPDTQYF.